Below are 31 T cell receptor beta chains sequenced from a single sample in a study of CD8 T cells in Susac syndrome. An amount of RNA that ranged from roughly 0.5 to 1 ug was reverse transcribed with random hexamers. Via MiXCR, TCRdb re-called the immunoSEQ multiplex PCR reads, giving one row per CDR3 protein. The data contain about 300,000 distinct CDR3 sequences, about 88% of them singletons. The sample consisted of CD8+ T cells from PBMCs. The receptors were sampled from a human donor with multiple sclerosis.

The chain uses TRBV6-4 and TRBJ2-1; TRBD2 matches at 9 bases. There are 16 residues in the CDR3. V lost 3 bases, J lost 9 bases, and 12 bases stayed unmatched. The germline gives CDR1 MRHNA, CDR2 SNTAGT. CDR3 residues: CASSDSGSSGMAEQFF. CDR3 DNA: TGTGCCAGCAGTGATTCGGGATCTAGCGGGATGGCTGAGCAGTTCTTC.

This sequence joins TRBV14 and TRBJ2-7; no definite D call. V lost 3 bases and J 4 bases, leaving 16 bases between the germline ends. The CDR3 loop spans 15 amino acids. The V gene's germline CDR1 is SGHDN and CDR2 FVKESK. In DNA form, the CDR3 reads TGTGCCAGCAGCCACCATTCCACGGACCCTTACGAGCAGTACTTC. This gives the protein CASSHHSTDPYEQYF.

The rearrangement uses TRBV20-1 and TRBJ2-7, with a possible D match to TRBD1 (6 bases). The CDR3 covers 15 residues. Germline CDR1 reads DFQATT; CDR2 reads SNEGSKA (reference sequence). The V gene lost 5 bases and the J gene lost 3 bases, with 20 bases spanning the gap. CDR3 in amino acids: CSAGQTWDDYYEQYF. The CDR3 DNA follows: TGCAGTGCTGGACAGACTTGGGACGATTACTACGAGCAGTACTTC.

CDR3 amino acids: CASGIRASGTGYGYTF. The CDR3 coding sequence is TGTGCCAGCGGTATAAGGGCTAGTGGGACAGGTTATGGCTACACCTTC. The rearrangement links TRBV27 to TRBJ1-2; 8 bases are a match to TRBD1. The germline gives CDR1 MNHEY, CDR2 SMNVEV (reference sequence). V lost 8 bases and J lost 5; bases outside the gene matches: 16. The CDR3 runs 16 residues.

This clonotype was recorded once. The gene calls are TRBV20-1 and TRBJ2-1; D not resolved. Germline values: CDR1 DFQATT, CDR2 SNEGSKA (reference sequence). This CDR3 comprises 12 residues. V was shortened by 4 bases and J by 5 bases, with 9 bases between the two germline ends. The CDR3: CSATQRDNEQFF. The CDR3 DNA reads TGCAGTGCTACTCAGAGAGACAATGAGCAGTTCTTC.

The CDR3 coding sequence is TGTGCCTGTACCAGGGGCGAATATGGCTACACCTTC. Protein sequence: CACTRGEYGYTF. This sequence joins TRBV30 and TRBJ1-2; D is perhaps TRBD1 (6 bases). Deletions cut 6 bases from V and 5 bases from J, with 13 bases between. The germline gives CDR1 GTSNPN, CDR2 SVGIG (reference sequence). The CDR3 is 12 residues long.

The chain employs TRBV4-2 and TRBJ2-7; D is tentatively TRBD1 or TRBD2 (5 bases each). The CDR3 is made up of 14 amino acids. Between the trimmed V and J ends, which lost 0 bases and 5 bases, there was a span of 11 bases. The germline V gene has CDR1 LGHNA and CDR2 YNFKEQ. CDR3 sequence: CASSQEWGNHEQYF. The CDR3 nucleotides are TGTGCCAGCAGCCAAGAGTGGGGGAACCACGAGCAGTACTTC.

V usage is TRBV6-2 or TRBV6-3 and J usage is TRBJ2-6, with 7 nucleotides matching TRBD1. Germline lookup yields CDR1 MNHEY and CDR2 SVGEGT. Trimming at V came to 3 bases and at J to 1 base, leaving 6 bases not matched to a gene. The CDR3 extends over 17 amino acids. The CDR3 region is CASSYRDRKSGANVLTF. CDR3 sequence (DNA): TGTGCCAGCAGTTATCGGGACAGAAAATCTGGGGCCAACGTCCTGACTTTC.

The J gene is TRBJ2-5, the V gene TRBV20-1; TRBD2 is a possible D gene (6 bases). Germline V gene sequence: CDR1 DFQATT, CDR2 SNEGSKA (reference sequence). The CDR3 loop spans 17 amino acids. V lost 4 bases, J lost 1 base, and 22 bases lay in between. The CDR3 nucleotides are TGCAGTGCTAAATACACACCGGGACTCCTATCCCAAGAGACCCAGTACTTC. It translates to CSAKYTPGLLSQETQYF.

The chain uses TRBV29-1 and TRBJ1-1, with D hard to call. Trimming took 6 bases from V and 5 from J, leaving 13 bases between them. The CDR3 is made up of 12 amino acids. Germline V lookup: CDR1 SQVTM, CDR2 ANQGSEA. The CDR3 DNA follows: TGCAGCGTCTTCGGGGAGAGGACTGAAGCTTTCTTT. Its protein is CSVFGERTEAFF.

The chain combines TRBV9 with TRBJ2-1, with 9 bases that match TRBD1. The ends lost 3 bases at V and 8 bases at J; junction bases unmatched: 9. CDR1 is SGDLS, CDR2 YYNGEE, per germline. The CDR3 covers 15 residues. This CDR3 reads CASSATGQGLDEQFF. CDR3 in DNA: TGTGCCAGCAGCGCCACGGGACAGGGACTCGATGAGCAGTTCTTC.

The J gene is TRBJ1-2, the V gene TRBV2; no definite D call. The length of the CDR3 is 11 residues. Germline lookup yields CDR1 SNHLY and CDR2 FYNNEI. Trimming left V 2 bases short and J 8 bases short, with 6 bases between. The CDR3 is CASSEMLGYTF. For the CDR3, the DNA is TGTGCCAGCAGTGAAATGCTCGGCTACACCTTC.

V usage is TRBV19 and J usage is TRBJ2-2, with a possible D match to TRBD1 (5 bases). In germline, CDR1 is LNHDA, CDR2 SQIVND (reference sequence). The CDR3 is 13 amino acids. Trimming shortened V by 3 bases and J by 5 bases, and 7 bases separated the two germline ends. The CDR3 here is CASSIQGTGELFF. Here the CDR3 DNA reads TGTGCCAGTAGTATCCAGGGAACCGGGGAGCTGTTTTTT.

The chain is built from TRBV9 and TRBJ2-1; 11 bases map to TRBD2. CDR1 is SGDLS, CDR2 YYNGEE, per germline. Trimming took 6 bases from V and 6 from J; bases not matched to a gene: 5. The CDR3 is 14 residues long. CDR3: CASNLAGGSNEQFF. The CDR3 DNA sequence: TGTGCCAGCAATCTAGCGGGAGGATCCAATGAGCAGTTCTTC.

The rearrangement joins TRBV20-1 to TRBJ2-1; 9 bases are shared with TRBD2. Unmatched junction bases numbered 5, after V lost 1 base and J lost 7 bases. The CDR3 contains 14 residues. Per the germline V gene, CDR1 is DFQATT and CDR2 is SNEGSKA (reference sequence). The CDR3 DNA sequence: TGCAGTGCTAGAGTAGCGGGAGCGGGGAATGAGCAGTTCTTC. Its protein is CSARVAGAGNEQFF.

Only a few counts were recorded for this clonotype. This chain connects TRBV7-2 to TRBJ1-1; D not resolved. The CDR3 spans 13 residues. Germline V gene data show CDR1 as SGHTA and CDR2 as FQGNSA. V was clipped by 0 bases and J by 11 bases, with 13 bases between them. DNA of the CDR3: TGTGCCAGCAGCTTAGCCCTCGGCGGGTGGGCTTTCTTT. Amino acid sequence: CASSLALGGWAFF.

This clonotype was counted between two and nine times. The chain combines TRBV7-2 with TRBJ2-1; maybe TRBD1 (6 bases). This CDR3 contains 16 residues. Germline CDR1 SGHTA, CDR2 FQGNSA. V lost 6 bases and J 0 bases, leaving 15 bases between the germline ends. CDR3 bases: TGTGCCAGCAGGGACAGTTTTTCGAGCTCCTACAATGAGCAGTTCTTC. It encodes CASRDSFSSSYNEQFF.

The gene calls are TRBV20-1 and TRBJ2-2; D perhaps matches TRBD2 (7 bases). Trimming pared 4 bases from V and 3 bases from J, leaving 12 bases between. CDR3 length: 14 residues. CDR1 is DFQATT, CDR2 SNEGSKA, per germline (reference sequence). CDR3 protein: CSAKREGDTGELFF. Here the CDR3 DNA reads TGCAGTGCTAAGAGGGAGGGGGACACCGGGGAGCTGTTTTTT.

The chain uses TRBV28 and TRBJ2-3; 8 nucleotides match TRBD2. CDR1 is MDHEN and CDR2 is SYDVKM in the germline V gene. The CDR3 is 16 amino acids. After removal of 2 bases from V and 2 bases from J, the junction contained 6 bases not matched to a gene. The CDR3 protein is CASSLRGGGTTDTQYF. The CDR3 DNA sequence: TGTGCCAGCAGTTTACGGGGCGGGGGGACCACAGATACGCAGTATTTT.

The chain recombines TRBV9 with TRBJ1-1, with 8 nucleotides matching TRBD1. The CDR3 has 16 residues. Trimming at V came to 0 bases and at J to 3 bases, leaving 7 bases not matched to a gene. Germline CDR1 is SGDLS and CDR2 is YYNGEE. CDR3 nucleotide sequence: TGTGCCAGCAGCGTAGCCGGACAGGGTGCGGACACTGAAGCTTTCTTT. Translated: CASSVAGQGADTEAFF.

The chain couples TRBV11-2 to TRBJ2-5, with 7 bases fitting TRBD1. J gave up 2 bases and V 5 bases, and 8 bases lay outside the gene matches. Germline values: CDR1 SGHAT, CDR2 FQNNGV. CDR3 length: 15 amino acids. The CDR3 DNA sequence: TGTGCCAGCAGCCACCGGGACAGATCTCAAGAGACCCAGTACTTC. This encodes CASSHRDRSQETQYF. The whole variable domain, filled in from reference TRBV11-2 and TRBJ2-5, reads EAGVAQSPRYKIIEKRQSVAFWCNPISGHATLYWYQQILGQGPKLLIQFQNNGVVDDSQLPKDRFSAERLKGVDSTLKIQPAKLEDSAVYLCASSHRDRSQETQYFGPGTRLLVL.

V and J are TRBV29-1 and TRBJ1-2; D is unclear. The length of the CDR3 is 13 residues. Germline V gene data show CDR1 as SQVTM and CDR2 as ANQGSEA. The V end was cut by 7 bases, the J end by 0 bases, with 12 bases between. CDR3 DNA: TGCAGCGCTATGGACCCTTCTAACTATGGCTACACCTTC. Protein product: CSAMDPSNYGYTF.

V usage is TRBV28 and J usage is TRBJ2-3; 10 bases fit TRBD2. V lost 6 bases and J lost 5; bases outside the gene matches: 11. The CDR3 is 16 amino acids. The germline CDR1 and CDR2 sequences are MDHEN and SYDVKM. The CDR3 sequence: CASSSRTSGMLDTQYF. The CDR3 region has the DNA TGTGCCAGCAGCTCGAGAACTAGCGGGATGTTAGATACGCAGTATTTT.

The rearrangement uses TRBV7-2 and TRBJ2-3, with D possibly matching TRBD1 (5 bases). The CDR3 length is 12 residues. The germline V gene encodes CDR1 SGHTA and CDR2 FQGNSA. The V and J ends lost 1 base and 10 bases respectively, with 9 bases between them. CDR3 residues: CASSLVQGAQYF. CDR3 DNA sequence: TGTGCCAGCAGCTTAGTGCAGGGTGCGCAGTATTTT.

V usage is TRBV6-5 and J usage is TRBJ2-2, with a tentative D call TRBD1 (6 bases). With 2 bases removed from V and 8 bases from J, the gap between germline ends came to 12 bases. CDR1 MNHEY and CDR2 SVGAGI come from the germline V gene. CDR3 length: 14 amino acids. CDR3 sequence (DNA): TGTGCCAGCAGTTACACCGACAGGAATGGGGAGCTGTTTTTT. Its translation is CASSYTDRNGELFF.

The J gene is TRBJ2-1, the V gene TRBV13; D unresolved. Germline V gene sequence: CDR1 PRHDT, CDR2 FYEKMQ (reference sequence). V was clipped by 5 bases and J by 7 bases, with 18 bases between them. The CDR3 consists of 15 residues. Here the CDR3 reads CASSLSYKRGNEQFF. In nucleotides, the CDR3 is TGTGCCAGCAGCCTCTCTTATAAACGCGGAAATGAGCAGTTCTTC.

The CDR3 here is CASSLAGGTSSGELFF. Here the CDR3 DNA reads TGTGCCAGCAGCTTAGCTGGCGGGACTAGCTCCGGGGAGCTGTTTTTT. This chain joins TRBV11-1 and TRBJ2-2; 9 nucleotides align to TRBD2. Germline V gene data show CDR1 as SGHAT and CDR2 as FQDESV (reference sequence). This CDR3 has 16 amino acids. The junction had 5 bases not matched to a gene; V was cut back by 0 bases and J by 6 bases.

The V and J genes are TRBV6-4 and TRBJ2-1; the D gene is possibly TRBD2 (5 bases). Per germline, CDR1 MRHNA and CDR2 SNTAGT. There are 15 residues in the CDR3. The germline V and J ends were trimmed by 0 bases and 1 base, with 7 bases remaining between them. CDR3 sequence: CASSDSAASYNEQFF. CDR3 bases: TGTGCCAGCAGTGACTCAGCGGCATCCTACAATGAGCAGTTCTTC.

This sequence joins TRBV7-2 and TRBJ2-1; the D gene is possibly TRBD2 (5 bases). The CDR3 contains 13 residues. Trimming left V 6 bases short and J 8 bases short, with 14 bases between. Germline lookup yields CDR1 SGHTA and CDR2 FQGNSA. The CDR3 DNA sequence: TGTGCCAGCAGTAATCCACTAGTATATGAGCAGTTCTTC. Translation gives CASSNPLVYEQFF.

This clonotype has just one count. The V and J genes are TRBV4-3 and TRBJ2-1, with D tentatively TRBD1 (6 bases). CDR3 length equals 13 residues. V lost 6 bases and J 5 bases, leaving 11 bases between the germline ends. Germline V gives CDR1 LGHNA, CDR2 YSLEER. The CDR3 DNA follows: TGCGCCAGCAGGACGGCAGGGGACAATGAGCAGTTCTTC. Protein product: CASRTAGDNEQFF.

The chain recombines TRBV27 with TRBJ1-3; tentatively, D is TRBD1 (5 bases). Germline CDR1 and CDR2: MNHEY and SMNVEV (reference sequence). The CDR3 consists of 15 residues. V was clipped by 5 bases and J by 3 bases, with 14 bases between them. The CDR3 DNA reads TGTGCCAGCAGTCGCGTGGGGGGTATTGGAAACACCATATATTTT. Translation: CASSRVGGIGNTIYF.